The clone carrying this T cell receptor beta chain was seen many times. Its antigen is still unknown. The data originate from a study of tumor-infiltrating lymphocytes in primary liver carcinoma. Study information: Every sample contained roughly 3.65 to 8 million productive TCRbeta reads, and these numbers were similar from one tissue type to another. Broader study findings: Merely some 8-24% of top clones spanned all five tumor regions.

RNA and DNA were co-extracted from around 20-30 mg of unsorted bulk tissue. Every patient in the cohort had a primary liver carcinoma. That carcinoma was treated by surgical resection. Sampling targeted five separate regions of each tumor, which included the tumor centre. Reverse transcription of roughly 480 ng total RNA with a constant-region primer produced TCR beta cDNA. ARM-PCR was slightly modified, and three nested multiplex PCR rounds with it gave rise to the TCR beta libraries. The study ran its first two PCR rounds for nine to ten cycles each, using TRBV1-TRBV30 forward primers and a C-beta reverse primer. TCRdb ran MiXCR on the multiplex PCR reads and lists one entry per CDR3 protein. The data hold around 81,000 distinct CDR3 sequences, with over 70% observed a single time. Losses at the gene ends were 2 bases for V and 0 bases for J; bases not matched to a gene: 0. Germline CDR1 and CDR2: MNHEY and SVGAGI. This CDR3 region has 14 residues.

This TCR derives from a woman aged 55-70 years with primary liver carcinoma and hepatitis B virus infection. The sequenced sample was liver tumor tissue from sampling region 4. Subset in this sample: tumor region T4, right-lateral pole. This rearrangement joins TRBV6-5 to TRBJ1-1; 7 bases match TRBD1. CDR3 DNA sequence: TGTGCCAGCAGTTACGGACAGGTGAACACTGAAGCTTTCTTT. Translated, it gives CASSYGQVNTEAFF.